In its sample, the clone carrying this T cell receptor (beta chain) was seen a few times. The antigen remains undetermined. The record originates from a study of beta chain features in type 1 diabetes. Study outcomes and limitations: For cells with high TCR expression, cDNA sequencing could yield over-representation. HLA influence on TCRB rearrangement stayed unresolved here. Across patients, naive, central memory and Treg TCRB repertoires exhibited apparently greater similarity than was observed across healthy donors.

cDNA synthesis used the whole RNA isolate, giving expressed TCRB sequences. Method: immunoSEQ multiplex PCR; TCRdb's copy keeps in-frame clones and lacks some. The data contain some 900,000 clones, under 20% of them singletons. V trimming: 4 bases; J trimming: 3 bases; junction bases outside the gene matches: 9. The CDR3 loop spans 16 amino acids. CDR1 is SEHNR and CDR2 is FQNEAQ in the germline V gene (reference sequence). What was sequenced was naive CD4+ T cells from blood. The source of this sequence is a woman between 18 and 29 years old in good health. The rearrangement links TRBV7-9 to TRBJ2-5; 9 nucleotides align to TRBD1. Here the CDR3 DNA reads TGTGCCAGCAGCTCAAAAACCGGGACAGGGAAAGAGACCCAGTACTTC. It encodes CASSSKTGTGKETQYF.